These 32 T cell receptor beta chains came from one sample sequenced in a study of T-cell memory formation after mild COVID-19. TCRdb reprocessed the 5' RACE reads via MiXCR and lists one record per CDR3 protein. The table has hundreds of thousands of distinct CDR3 sequences, 20% to 30% seen once; the top ten hold around 8.8%. Sequenced sample: PBMCs or a T cell subset sorted from them (not recorded which). These receptors all stem from an adult woman who had mild COVID-19 (a few samples of this study predate the infection). Cell type and time point are not known.

This chain links TRBV3-1 with TRBJ1-2; D gene ambiguous. The V end was cut by 3 bases, the J end by 5 bases, with 19 bases between. The CDR3 is 16 amino acids. Germline CDR1 LGHDT, CDR2 YNNKEL (reference sequence). CDR3 sequence reads: CASSHNGLGGNYGYTF. DNA of the CDR3: TGTGCCAGCAGCCATAACGGCTTGGGCGGAAATTATGGCTACACCTTC.

The chain joins TRBV12-3 or TRBV12-4 to TRBJ2-1; no definite D call. The V and J ends lost 4 bases and 8 bases respectively, with 18 bases between them. The CDR3 extends over 15 amino acids. The CDR3 region is CASSSSGPDRYEQFF. CDR3 DNA: TGTGCCAGCAGTTCTTCAGGACCTGATCGTTATGAGCAGTTCTTC.

The rearrangement joins TRBV11-2 to TRBJ2-5; possibly TRBD2 for D (6 bases). The CDR3 extends over 15 amino acids. Per germline, CDR1 SGHAT and CDR2 FQNNGV. The germline V and J ends were trimmed by 4 bases and 3 bases, with 15 bases remaining between them. CDR3 DNA: TGTGCCAGCAGCTGGGGGTGGGGGACTGAAGAGACCCAGTACTTC. Its translation is CASSWGWGTEETQYF.

J is TRBJ2-7 and V is TRBV7-9; the D is unclear. Deletions cut 5 bases from V and 7 bases from J, with 12 bases between. This CDR3 comprises 12 residues. Germline V gene sequence: CDR1 SEHNR, CDR2 FQNEAQ (reference sequence). CDR3 in DNA: TGTGCCAGCAGCCCCGACCTGGGGGAGCAGTACTTC. Amino acids: CASSPDLGEQYF. Based on the CDR3 plus reference TRBV7-9 and TRBJ2-7, the full variable domain is DTGVSQNPRHKITKRGQNVTFRCDPISEHNRLYWYRQTLGQGPEFLTYFQNEAQLEKSRLLSDRFSAERPKGSFSTLEIQRTEQGDSAMYLCASSPDLGEQYFGPGTRLTVT.

This chain links TRBV6-5 with TRBJ2-3; TRBD2 agrees at 10 bases. CDR1 and CDR2 from the germline V gene are MNHEY and SVGAGI. V gave up 6 bases and J gave up 5 bases; unmatched junction bases: 5. The CDR3 runs to 14 residues. The CDR3 sequence is CASSSGLAEDTQYF. The CDR3 bases are TGTGCCAGCAGCTCAGGACTAGCGGAAGATACGCAGTATTTT.

In its sample, this clonotype was seen a few times. The gene calls are TRBV7-3 and TRBJ2-5; 7 nucleotides match TRBD2. The CDR3 runs to 14 residues. Germline trimming cut 2 bases from V and 5 bases from J; bases unmatched to any gene: 5. CDR1 and CDR2 (germline): SGHTA, FQGTGA. The CDR3 loop reads CASSLGASGETQYF. CDR3 DNA: TGTGCCAGCAGCTTAGGGGCTAGCGGTGAGACCCAGTACTTC. Full variable domain (missing parts from reference TRBV7-3 and TRBJ2-5): GAGVSQTPSNKVTEKGKYVELRCDPISGHTALYWYRQSLGQGPEFLIYFQGTGAADDSGLPNDRFFAVRPEGSVSTLKIQRTERGDSAVYLCASSLGASGETQYFGPGTRLLVL.

The V gene is TRBV4-1, the J gene TRBJ1-2; the D is unclear. V was trimmed by 0 bases and J by 4 bases, leaving 12 bases between them. The germline V gene has CDR1 MGHRA and CDR2 YSYEKL. This CDR3 contains 15 residues. The CDR3 DNA follows: TGCGCCAGCAGCCAAGAAGCGAGGCTCTCCTATGGCTACACCTTC. Protein: CASSQEARLSYGYTF.

This clonotype was seen a few times. The gene calls are TRBV4-2 and TRBJ1-3, with TRBD1 as a possible D gene (5 bases). V lost 0 bases, J lost 8 bases, and 20 bases lay in between. The CDR3 runs to 17 residues. The germline CDR1 and CDR2 sequences are LGHNA and YNFKEQ. The CDR3 region is CASSQEAPDINGDTIYF. CDR3 DNA sequence: TGTGCCAGCAGCCAAGAGGCTCCGGACATTAACGGGGACACCATATATTTT.

The genes are TRBV11-3 and TRBJ2-1; D is undetermined. The CDR3 contains 12 residues. CDR1 and CDR2 from the germline V gene are SGHNT and YENEEA. Trimming removed 5 bases from V and 4 bases from J, with 6 bases in between. CDR3 sequence reads: CASSPWYNEQFF. The CDR3 nucleotides read TGTGCCAGCAGCCCATGGTACAATGAGCAGTTCTTC.

This clonotype occurred many times. At one boundary the junction diverges from the germline segment, which might be a read error. The rearrangement links TRBV5-1 to TRBJ2-2; either TRBD1 or TRBD2 may supply D (5 bases each). Germline V gives CDR1 SGHRS, CDR2 YFSETQ. The CDR3 has 14 residues. CDR3 loop: CASSSGTNTGELFF. As DNA, the CDR3 is TGTGCCAGCAGTTCAGGGACCAACACCGGGGAGCTGTTTTTT.

This clonotype was seen ten or more times. This CDR3 is CASSLGQGYQPQHF. The CDR3 DNA sequence: TGTGCCAGCAGCCTCGGACAGGGATATCAGCCCCAGCATTTT. The chain is built from TRBV2 and TRBJ1-5; TRBD1 agrees at 8 bases. J was trimmed by 5 bases and V by 6 bases; bases with no gene match: 6. The CDR3 is made up of 14 amino acids. In germline, CDR1 is SNHLY, CDR2 FYNNEI. The full variable domain, rest sourced from reference TRBV2 and TRBJ1-5, is EPEVTQTPSHQVTQMGQEVILRCVPISNHLYFYWYRQILGQKVEFLVSFYNNEISEKSEIFDDQFSVERPDGSNFTLKIRSTKLEDSAMYFCASSLGQGYQPQHFGDGTRLSIL.

The chain uses TRBV20-1 and TRBJ1-1, with D possibly matching TRBD1 (6 bases). Germline values: CDR1 DFQATT, CDR2 SNEGSKA (reference sequence). V lost 2 bases, J lost 1 base, and 11 bases lay in between. The length of the CDR3 is 14 residues. Written as DNA, the CDR3 is TGCAGTGCTAGACAAAACAGGGAGAACACTGAAGCTTTCTTT. Translated: CSARQNRENTEAFF.

The chain links TRBV7-6 to TRBJ2-7, with D possibly matching TRBD2 (5 bases). V was trimmed by 0 bases and J by 1 base, leaving 7 bases between them. There are 14 residues in the CDR3. Germline values: CDR1 SGHVS, CDR2 FNYEAQ. In DNA, the CDR3 is TGTGCCAGCAGCTTAGCATGGACTTCCTACGAGCAGTACTTC. Translation: CASSLAWTSYEQYF.

CDR3 DNA sequence: TGTGCCAGCAAAAGCTCAAACCCCCTAGCGGGGGCGGTCGATACGCAGTATTTT. Translation: CASKSSNPLAGAVDTQYF. The chain uses TRBV7-8 and TRBJ2-3, with TRBD2 identical over 10 bases. The CDR3 length is 18 residues. V shed 7 bases, J shed 6 bases, and the junction held 19 bases outside the gene matches. From germline, CDR1 is SGHVS and CDR2 FQNEAQ.

V gene TRBV29-1 combines with J gene TRBJ2-3; a weak D match, TRBD2 (6 bases). CDR3 length: 17 amino acids. Trimming removed 3 bases at V and 0 bases at J, with 19 bases between. In germline, CDR1 is SQVTM, CDR2 ANQGSEA. The CDR3 sequence is CSVDPVGGGMSTDTQYF. The CDR3 DNA is TGCAGCGTTGACCCCGTTGGTGGCGGGATGAGCACAGATACGCAGTATTTT.

This clonotype occurred a few times. This chain uses TRBV11-3 with TRBJ2-2; 7 positions match TRBD2. Germline CDR1 and CDR2: SGHNT and YENEEA. This CDR3 has 15 residues. V lost 5 bases and J lost 6; bases outside the gene matches: 9. The CDR3 sequence: CASSRMAGRAGELFF. CDR3 sequence (DNA): TGTGCCAGCAGCCGAATGGCAGGGAGGGCCGGGGAGCTGTTTTTT.

The V call is TRBV11-3, the J call TRBJ2-1; 8 positions agree with TRBD2. This CDR3 spans 15 amino acids. Germline lookup yields CDR1 SGHNT and CDR2 YENEEA. J lost 13 bases, V lost 5 bases, and 16 bases had no gene match. This CDR3 is CASSEGQAGDERQFF. The DNA for the CDR3 is TGTGCCAGCAGCGAGGGGCAAGCGGGGGATGAAAGACAGTTCTTC.

The table lists this clonotype with a few counts. The CDR3 reads CATGPGLAGVRYNEQFF. The CDR3 DNA sequence: TGTGCCACCGGGCCGGGACTAGCGGGAGTACGGTACAATGAGCAGTTCTTC. This chain connects TRBV24-1 to TRBJ2-1; 14 nucleotides agree with TRBD2. Trimming at V came to 9 bases and at J to 4 bases, leaving 10 bases not matched to a gene. There are 17 residues in the CDR3. Germline assignment: CDR1 KGHDR and CDR2 SFDVKD.

There are a few counts of this clonotype. Written as DNA, the CDR3 is TGTGCCAGCAGTTACTCCAGACAGGGGGCCTATGGCTACACCTTC. Amino acid sequence: CASSYSRQGAYGYTF. This chain links TRBV6-5 with TRBJ1-2, with 10 bases that match TRBD1. V shed 0 bases, J shed 4 bases, and the junction held 2 bases outside the gene matches. The CDR3 spans 15 residues. Germline loops: CDR1 MNHEY, CDR2 SVGAGI.

A few counts support this clonotype. The chain combines TRBV9 with TRBJ1-2; 10 positions match TRBD1. This CDR3 comprises 14 residues. Germline CDR1 SGDLS, CDR2 YYNGEE. The J segment lost 6 bases and the V segment lost 3 bases, leaving 5 bases of the junction unmatched. CDR3: CASSAGQGGDGYTF. The CDR3 nucleotides are TGTGCCAGCAGCGCCGGACAGGGGGGAGATGGCTACACCTTC. The full variable domain, its missing parts supplied by reference TRBV9 and TRBJ1-2, is DSGVTQTPKHLITATGQRVTLRCSPRSGDLSVYWYQQSLDQGLQFLIQYYNGEERAKGNILERFSAQQFPDLHSELNLSSLELGDSALYFCASSAGQGGDGYTFGSGTRLTVV.

The V gene is TRBV7-9, the J gene TRBJ2-6; 7 bases fit TRBD1. V shed 4 bases and J 4 bases; nucleotides not matched to a gene: 4. CDR3 length equals 15 residues. Per germline, CDR1 SEHNR and CDR2 FQNEAQ (reference sequence). The CDR3, as DNA: TGTGCCAGCAGCTCGACAGGGCAAGGGGCCAACGTCCTGACTTTC. The encoded protein is CASSSTGQGANVLTF.

CDR3 sequence (DNA): TGTGCCAGTCAAGGTGGGAGTCACAAAAACATTCAGTACTTC. Protein sequence: CASQGGSHKNIQYF. The J gene is TRBJ2-4, the V gene TRBV6-6, with D perhaps TRBD2 (5 bases). V was shortened by 9 bases and J by 3 bases, with 15 bases between the two germline ends. The CDR3 extends over 14 amino acids. Germline CDR1 MNHNY, CDR2 SVGAGI (reference sequence).

The table lists this clonotype with a count of one. The genes are TRBV4-1 and TRBJ1-1; possible D gene TRBD1, 6 bases. This CDR3 region has 16 residues. Germline V gives CDR1 MGHRA, CDR2 YSYEKL. Deletions cut 0 bases from V and 3 bases from J, with 14 bases between. The CDR3 region is CASSQDGGIVYTEAFF. The CDR3 DNA sequence: TGCGCCAGCAGCCAAGACGGGGGCATTGTGTACACTGAAGCTTTCTTT.

The V gene is TRBV28, the J gene TRBJ2-7, with TRBD1 identical over 7 bases. Germline V gene lookup returns CDR1 MDHEN and CDR2 SYDVKM. V lost 6 bases and J lost 0; bases outside the gene matches: 8. This CDR3 has 15 residues. This CDR3 is CASRTTGVLSYEQYF. CDR3 in DNA: TGTGCCAGCAGGACAACAGGGGTCCTCTCCTACGAGCAGTACTTC.

This chain uses TRBV27 with TRBJ2-2; D gene ambiguous. From germline, CDR1 is MNHEY and CDR2 SMNVEV (reference sequence). Trimming removed 4 bases at V and 4 bases at J, with 7 bases between. This CDR3 spans 13 amino acids. The CDR3 sequence is CASSSQVTGELFF. The CDR3 region has the DNA TGTGCCAGCAGTTCCCAGGTCACCGGGGAGCTGTTTTTT.

The chain is built from TRBV27 and TRBJ1-2; D gene unclear. The CDR3 has 15 residues. The germline CDR1 and CDR2 sequences are MNHEY and SMNVEV (reference sequence). The V gene lost 5 bases and the J gene lost 2 bases, with 15 bases spanning the gap. The CDR3 here is CASSPRTGRNYGYTF. CDR3 DNA: TGTGCCAGCAGTCCGCGGACGGGTAGAAACTATGGCTACACCTTC.

This clonotype showed up just a few times. The gene calls are TRBV19 and TRBJ2-5; TRBD1 is a possible D gene (5 bases). The germline V gene encodes CDR1 LNHDA and CDR2 SQIVND (reference sequence). This CDR3 comprises 12 residues. Trimming pared 6 bases from V and 3 bases from J, leaving 8 bases between. CDR3 region: CASRKGEETQYF. CDR3 sequence (DNA): TGTGCCAGTAGGAAAGGGGAAGAGACCCAGTACTTC. Drawing the rest from reference TRBV19 and TRBJ2-5, the complete variable domain is DGGITQSPKYLFRKEGQNVTLSCEQNLNHDAMYWYRQDPGQGLRLIYYSQIVNDFQKGDIAEGYSVSREKKESFPLTVTSAQKNPTAFYLCASRKGEETQYFGPGTRLLVL.

This clonotype was found a few times. The rearrangement uses TRBV7-9 and TRBJ2-5; the D is unclear. CDR3 length: 12 residues. The ends were cut back, 5 bases at V and 3 bases at J, with 7 bases in the middle. CDR1 is SEHNR and CDR2 is FQNEAQ in the germline V gene (reference sequence). CDR3 amino acids: CASSPIEETQYF. The CDR3 nucleotides are TGTGCCAGCAGCCCCATTGAAGAGACCCAGTACTTC.

V is TRBV7-9 and J is TRBJ2-3; TRBD2 aligns across 11 bases. V lost 5 bases and J lost 8; bases outside the gene matches: 9. This CDR3 spans 15 amino acids. The V gene's germline CDR1 is SEHNR and CDR2 FQNEAQ (reference sequence). CDR3 in amino acids: CASSQAPSGGLTQYF. CDR3 sequence (DNA): TGTGCCAGCAGCCAAGCACCTAGCGGGGGGCTTACGCAGTATTTT. Variable domain in full (rest from reference TRBV7-9 and TRBJ2-3): DTGVSQNPRHKITKRGQNVTFRCDPISEHNRLYWYRQTLGQGPEFLTYFQNEAQLEKSRLLSDRFSAERPKGSFSTLEIQRTEQGDSAMYLCASSQAPSGGLTQYFGPGTRLTVL.

This clonotype was seen a few times. The chain combines TRBV21-1 with TRBJ2-4; the table's TRBD2 call for D was not verified on the DNA. TRBV21-1 is deemed a pseudogene. The CDR3 contains 15 residues. CDR3 region: CASSKIEGAKNIQYF. The CDR3 coding sequence is TGTGCCAGCAGCAAAATCGAGGGAGCCAAAAACATTCAGTACTTC.

V gene TRBV3-1 combines with J gene TRBJ1-1, with D maybe TRBD1 (5 bases). The V and J ends lost 1 base and 7 bases respectively, with 16 bases between them. Germline CDR1 reads LGHDT; CDR2 reads YNNKEL (reference sequence). The CDR3 spans 15 residues. CDR3 protein: CASSQGGRQFNEAFF. The CDR3 bases are TGTGCCAGCAGCCAAGGGGGACGCCAGTTCAATGAAGCTTTCTTT. Drawing the rest from reference TRBV3-1 and TRBJ1-1, the complete variable domain is DTAVSQTPKYLVTQMGNDKSIKCEQNLGHDTMYWYKQDSKKFLKIMFSYNNKELIINETVPNRFSPKSPDKAHLNLHINSLELGDSAVYFCASSQGGRQFNEAFFGQGTRLTVV.

The chain carries TRBV27 and TRBJ1-4; 7 bases match TRBD1. V was clipped by 3 bases and J by 5 bases; unmatched bases: 3. Germline loops: CDR1 MNHEY, CDR2 SMNVEV (reference sequence). The CDR3 covers 14 residues. The CDR3 here is CASSLNRGNEKLFF. CDR3 bases: TGTGCCAGCAGTTTGAACAGGGGAAATGAAAAACTGTTTTTT.